Presented here are 8 T cell receptor beta chains from one specimen sequenced in a study of cytomegalovirus exposure and HLA in healthy donors. This table comes from immunoSEQ multiplex PCR, and its TCRdb copy is limited to in-frame clones, with some not included. This repertoire shows 100,000 to 130,000 clones, under 97% found once; its top ten account for about 0.7%. The sample was PBMCs. The receptor set was obtained from a young woman in good health and CMV-seronegative.

This rearrangement joins TRBV28 to TRBJ2-3; 9 nucleotides align to TRBD2. J gave up 2 bases and V 3 bases, and 3 bases lay outside the gene matches. The germline gives CDR1 MDHEN, CDR2 SYDVKM. The CDR3 runs to 15 residues. CDR3 sequence: CASSLMGLATDTQYF. The CDR3 region has the DNA TGTGCCAGCAGTTTGATGGGACTAGCCACAGATACGCAGTATTTT.

The chain is built from TRBV27 and TRBJ2-3, with 7 bases that match TRBD2. Germline assignment: CDR1 MNHEY and CDR2 SMNVEV (reference sequence). V shed 2 bases, J shed 2 bases, and the junction held 7 bases outside the gene matches. The CDR3 extends over 16 amino acids. CDR3 in amino acids: CASSLGLAAFTDTQYF. CDR3 nucleotide sequence: TGTGCCAGCAGTTTAGGCCTAGCGGCCTTCACAGATACGCAGTATTTT.

The CDR3 region is CASSQLSGGPVNTEAFF. The DNA for the CDR3 is TGCGCCAGCAGCCAATTATCAGGGGGCCCTGTTAACACTGAAGCTTTCTTT. This chain joins TRBV4-1 and TRBJ1-1; 8 nucleotides line up with TRBD1. The CDR3 has 17 residues. The junction had 10 bases not matched to a gene; V was cut back by 2 bases and J by 2 bases. CDR1 and CDR2 from the germline V gene are MGHRA and YSYEKL.

This clone has more than one count but fewer than ten. The chain recombines TRBV9 with TRBJ2-1; 8 bases are a match to TRBD2. CDR1 SGDLS and CDR2 YYNGEE come from the germline V gene. V gave up 0 bases and J gave up 4 bases; unmatched junction bases: 3. CDR3 length: 15 amino acids. CDR3 bases: TGTGCCAGCAGCGTAGGGCCTAGCGGGTACAATGAGCAGTTCTTC. Residues: CASSVGPSGYNEQFF.

The chain couples TRBV19 to TRBJ2-1, with 7 bases identical to TRBD2. The V and J ends lost 2 bases and 12 bases, in that order; junction bases with no gene match: 7. This CDR3 is built from 13 residues. Germline CDR1 LNHDA, CDR2 SQIVND (reference sequence). The CDR3 protein is CASSILPGGAQFF. The CDR3 DNA sequence: TGTGCCAGTAGTATACTTCCGGGGGGAGCGCAGTTCTTC.

This clone was seen a single time. CDR3 nucleotide sequence: TGTGCCAGCTCACGACTAGATAGCAATCAGCCCCAGCATTTT. Amino acid sequence: CASSRLDSNQPQHF. This chain joins TRBV18 and TRBJ1-5; D ambiguous. V lost 4 bases to trimming and J lost 0 bases, with 7 bases between them. Germline V gene data show CDR1 as KGHSH and CDR2 as LQKENI. The CDR3 runs to 14 residues.

This chain links TRBV7-3 with TRBJ2-3; 7 bases are a match to TRBD2. CDR1 is SGHTA and CDR2 is FQGTGA in the germline V gene. V shed 5 bases, J shed 1 base, and the junction held 9 bases outside the gene matches. The CDR3 totals 16 residues. CDR3 loop: CASSVTSAGGTDTQYF. The CDR3 nucleotides read TGTGCCAGCAGCGTTACTAGCGCGGGGGGCACAGATACGCAGTATTTT.

The genes are TRBV7-2 and TRBJ2-7; 12 bases map to TRBD2. The J segment lost 2 bases and the V segment lost 4 bases, leaving 12 bases of the junction unmatched. The CDR3 is 18 amino acids. The germline V gene encodes CDR1 SGHTA and CDR2 FQGNSA. The CDR3 DNA reads as TGTGCCAGCAGCTCCCGCCCCTCTAGCGGGGGGGCCCCCTACGAGCAGTACTTC. Translating gives CASSSRPSSGGAPYEQYF. The full variable domain, rest sourced from reference TRBV7-2 and TRBJ2-7, is GAGVSQSPSNKVTEKGKDVELRCDPISGHTALYWYRQSLGQGLEFLIYFQGNSAPDKSGLPSDRFSAERTGGSVSTLTIQRTQQEDSAVYLCASSSRPSSGGAPYEQYFGPGTRLTVT.